The rows below give T cell receptor beta chains drawn from one sample of a study of blood T cell repertoires in COVID-19. Clones were read by immunoSEQ multiplex PCR, and TCRdb kept only the in-frame ones, dropping some. This sample carries over 150,000 clones, roughly 81% of them seen once, and the ten largest clones take 1% to 1.2%. Sequenced input: peripheral blood. These receptors all come from a man between 35 and 55 years old with acute or convalescent COVID-19. Both conserved end residues are part of each CDR3. D genes are given only for firm matches. Clone size is given for some rows only: seen once, a few or many times, or a class if the clone is expanded.

v_call: TRBV19
j_call: TRBJ2-1
clone_size: NA
cdr3_length: 13
d_call: NA
cdr3_nt: TGTGCCAGTAGTATTAGCTCCTACAATGAGCAGTTCTTC
cdr3_aa: CASSISSYNEQFF

v_call: TRBV9
j_call: TRBJ1-4
clone_size: NA
cdr3_length: 13
d_call: TRBD1
cdr3_nt: TGTGCCAGCGCGGGACAGCCGAATGAAAAACTGTTTTTT
cdr3_aa: CASAGQPNEKLFF

v_call: TRBV6-5
j_call: TRBJ1-1
clone_size: NA
cdr3_length: 12
d_call: NA
cdr3_nt: TGTGCCAGCAGCCGTATTAACACTGAAGCTTTCTTT
cdr3_aa: CASSRINTEAFF

v_call: TRBV9
j_call: TRBJ2-2
clone_size: once
cdr3_length: 13
d_call: NA
cdr3_nt: TGTGCCAGCAGCGTACTTAACAGCGGGGAGCTGTTTTTT
cdr3_aa: CASSVLNSGELFF

v_call: TRBV5-1
j_call: TRBJ1-1
clone_size: NA
cdr3_length: 13
d_call: NA
cdr3_nt: TGCGCCAGCAGCTCCAGGGGAAGCACTGAAGCTTTCTTT
cdr3_aa: CASSSRGSTEAFF

v_call: TRBV6-5
j_call: TRBJ1-5
clone_size: NA
cdr3_length: 14
d_call: NA
cdr3_nt: TGTGCCAGCATGGTGGCAGTGGCCAATCAGCCCCAGCATTTT
cdr3_aa: CASMVAVANQPQHF

v_call: TRBV3-1/TRBV3-2
j_call: TRBJ1-5
clone_size: NA
cdr3_length: 15
d_call: NA
cdr3_nt: TGTGCCAGCAGCCAAGACGTAGGGAGGAATCAGCCCCAGCATTTT
cdr3_aa: CASSQDVGRNQPQHF

v_call: TRBV27
j_call: TRBJ2-3
clone_size: NA
cdr3_length: 14
d_call: NA
cdr3_nt: TGTGCCAGCAGTCCTCCTACTCCCACAGATACGCAGTATTTT
cdr3_aa: CASSPPTPTDTQYF

v_call: TRBV7-9
j_call: TRBJ1-1
clone_size: NA
cdr3_length: 16
d_call: NA
cdr3_nt: TGTGCCAGCAGCCCTCAGGGGCCCCGGATGAACACTGAAGCTTTCTTT
cdr3_aa: CASSPQGPRMNTEAFF

v_call: TRBV6-6
j_call: TRBJ1-1
clone_size: NA
cdr3_length: 14
d_call: NA
cdr3_nt: TGTGCCAGCAGTTACGAGACAGGTGCCCGTAGAGCTTTCTTT
cdr3_aa: CASSYETGARRAFF

v_call: TRBV6-5
j_call: TRBJ2-1
clone_size: NA
cdr3_length: 14
d_call: TRBD1
cdr3_nt: TGTGCCAGCATAACAGGGGGCCTGGGCAATGAGCAGTTCTTC
cdr3_aa: CASITGGLGNEQFF

v_call: TRBV7-9
j_call: TRBJ1-1
clone_size: NA
cdr3_length: 18
d_call: NA
cdr3_nt: TGTGCCAGCAGCTTAGAACGGTCCGGTATGGGGCAGGGTGCTGAAGCTTTCTTT
cdr3_aa: CASSLERSGMGQGAEAFF

v_call: TRBV3-1/TRBV3-2
j_call: TRBJ2-3
clone_size: NA
cdr3_length: 12
d_call: NA
cdr3_nt: TGTGCCAGCAGCACCCCCGGGTATACGCAGTATTTT
cdr3_aa: CASSTPGYTQYF

v_call: TRBV25-1
j_call: TRBJ1-1
clone_size: NA
cdr3_length: 17
d_call: NA
cdr3_nt: TGTGCCAGCAGTGAAAGCGGAGAGGGCAGGGGAGGGACTGAAGCTTTCTTT
cdr3_aa: CASSESGEGRGGTEAFF

v_call: TRBV2
j_call: TRBJ2-1
clone_size: few
cdr3_length: 15
d_call: NA
cdr3_nt: TGTGCCAGCAGTGAAGACGGGGGTACCTACAATGAGCAGTTCTTC
cdr3_aa: CASSEDGGTYNEQFF

v_call: TRBV28
j_call: TRBJ1-1
clone_size: NA
cdr3_length: 15
d_call: NA
cdr3_nt: TGTGCCAGCAGTTTAAACGGCCAGGGGAACACTGAAGCTTTCTTT
cdr3_aa: CASSLNGQGNTEAFF

v_call: TRBV13
j_call: TRBJ1-1
clone_size: NA
cdr3_length: 17
d_call: TRBD1
cdr3_nt: TGTGCCAGCAGCGCCCCTACAGGGGTGGTCGCGGGGACTGAAGCTTTCTTT
cdr3_aa: CASSAPTGVVAGTEAFF

v_call: TRBV5-1
j_call: TRBJ1-5
clone_size: NA
cdr3_length: 15
d_call: NA
cdr3_nt: TGCGCCAGCAGCTTGGCGGGGAGGAGCAATCAGCCCCAGCATTTT
cdr3_aa: CASSLAGRSNQPQHF

v_call: TRBV4-1
j_call: TRBJ1-4
clone_size: NA
cdr3_length: 14
d_call: NA
cdr3_nt: TGCGCCAGCAGCCAAGGGCCGATTAATGAAAAACTGTTTTTT
cdr3_aa: CASSQGPINEKLFF

v_call: TRBV5-4
j_call: TRBJ2-7
clone_size: NA
cdr3_length: 14
d_call: TRBD1
cdr3_nt: TGTGCCAGCAGCTTGGCCAACAGGGGAGACGAGCAGTACTTC
cdr3_aa: CASSLANRGDEQYF

v_call: TRBV2
j_call: TRBJ2-6
clone_size: NA
cdr3_length: 16
d_call: NA
cdr3_nt: TGTGCCAGCAGCTTTTCGACCGGGGCTGGGGCCAACGTCCTGACTTTC
cdr3_aa: CASSFSTGAGANVLTF

v_call: TRBV5-4
j_call: TRBJ1-1
clone_size: NA
cdr3_length: 13
d_call: TRBD1
cdr3_nt: TGTGCCAGCAGCTATGACAGGGACACTGAAGCTTTCTTT
cdr3_aa: CASSYDRDTEAFF

v_call: TRBV6-6
j_call: TRBJ1-5
clone_size: NA
cdr3_length: 15
d_call: TRBD1
cdr3_nt: TGTGCCAGCAGTCGCGATCGACAGGGCTTTCAGCCCCAGCATTTT
cdr3_aa: CASSRDRQGFQPQHF

v_call: TRBV6-5
j_call: TRBJ1-1
clone_size: NA
cdr3_length: 15
d_call: NA
cdr3_nt: TGTGCCAGCAGCCAACACTGGATCGGGGGCACTGAAGCTTTCTTT
cdr3_aa: CASSQHWIGGTEAFF

v_call: TRBV28
j_call: TRBJ2-2
clone_size: NA
cdr3_length: 21
d_call: TRBD1
cdr3_nt: TGTGCCAGCAGTTTCTGGACAGGCGGACGAGACGTGGTCAAAGTCAGCGGGGAGCTGTTTTTT
cdr3_aa: CASSFWTGGRDVVKVSGELFF

v_call: TRBV14
j_call: TRBJ1-6
clone_size: NA
cdr3_length: 17
d_call: NA
cdr3_nt: TGTGCCAGCAGCCGGGCCACAGGGATGATCTATAATTCACCCCTCCACTTT
cdr3_aa: CASSRATGMIYNSPLHF

v_call: TRBV6-5
j_call: TRBJ1-1
clone_size: NA
cdr3_length: 12
d_call: NA
cdr3_nt: TGTGCCAGCAGTAGCCAGGGGACTGAAGCTTTCTTT
cdr3_aa: CASSSQGTEAFF

v_call: TRBV18
j_call: TRBJ2-4
clone_size: NA
cdr3_length: 15
d_call: NA
cdr3_nt: TGTGCCAGCTCACCAGGGAGGCTAGCCAAAAACATTCAGTACTTC
cdr3_aa: CASSPGRLAKNIQYF

v_call: TRBV19
j_call: TRBJ2-3
clone_size: once
cdr3_length: 13
d_call: NA
cdr3_nt: TGTGCCAGTAGTGAGGGACTCGGGGATACGCAGTATTTT
cdr3_aa: CASSEGLGDTQYF

v_call: TRBV18
j_call: TRBJ1-2
clone_size: NA
cdr3_length: 13
d_call: TRBD1
cdr3_nt: TGTGCCAGCTCCCCGGGACAGAAATATGGCTACACCTTC
cdr3_aa: CASSPGQKYGYTF

v_call: TRBV4-2
j_call: TRBJ2-1
clone_size: NA
cdr3_length: 15
d_call: TRBD1
cdr3_nt: TGTGCCAGCAGCCAACAGACAGGGGATTACAATGAGCAGTTCTTC
cdr3_aa: CASSQQTGDYNEQFF